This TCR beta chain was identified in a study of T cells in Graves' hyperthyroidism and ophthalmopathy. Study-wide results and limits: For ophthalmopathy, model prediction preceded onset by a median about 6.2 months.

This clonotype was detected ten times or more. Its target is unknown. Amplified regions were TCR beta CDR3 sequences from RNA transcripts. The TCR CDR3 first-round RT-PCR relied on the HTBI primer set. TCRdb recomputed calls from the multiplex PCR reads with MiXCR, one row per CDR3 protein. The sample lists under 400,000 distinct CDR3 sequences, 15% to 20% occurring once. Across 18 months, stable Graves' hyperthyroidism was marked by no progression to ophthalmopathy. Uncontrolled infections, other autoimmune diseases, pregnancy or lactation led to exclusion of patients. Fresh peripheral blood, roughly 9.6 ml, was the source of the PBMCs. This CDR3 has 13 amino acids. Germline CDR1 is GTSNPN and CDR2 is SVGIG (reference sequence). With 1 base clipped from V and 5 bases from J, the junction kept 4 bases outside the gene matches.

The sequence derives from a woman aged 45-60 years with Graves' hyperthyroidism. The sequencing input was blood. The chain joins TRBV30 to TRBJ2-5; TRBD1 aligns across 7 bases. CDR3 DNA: TGTGCCTGGAGTGGACAGGGCGGGGAGACCCAGTACTTC. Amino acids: CAWSGQGGETQYF.